The present entry profiles one T cell receptor beta chain with its context. Its recognized antigen is unknown. No base-level quality is on record; no much larger clone is a single base apart. Repertoires were sampled repeatedly over the course of chemoradiotherapy, so clonal expansion could be followed in the tumor microenvironment. The library relied on the immunoSEQ multiplex PCR assay. The immuneACCESS repertoire file appears here via TCRdb, limited to in-frame rearrangements. These files lack a portion of the clones; in checked studies, under half of the deficit traces to unresolved V genes, and the cause of the others is not known. The sample includes some 24,000 clones, with roughly 95% observed a single time. Around 2.6% of the sample lies in the top ten. The sample comes from a study of chemoradiotherapy in HPV16-positive cancers (dated by TCRdb to between 2022 and 2023). Background on the whole study: Functional T-cell assays on cells from two HPV16-positive patients defined candidate HPV-specific T-cell clones and common TCR motifs. The study asked whether T-cell immunity to the HPV oncoproteins E6 and E7 changes during chemoradiotherapy and whether this immunity affects survival. TCR repertoires from some 90 patients with HPV-related cancers were then used to track the candidate HPV-specific TCRs and motifs.

The V end loses 2 bases and the J end loses 4 bases, and a stretch of 3 bases separates them. From a lookup of the germline V gene, CDR1 and CDR2 are MNHNS and SASEGT. The cysteine opens and the phenylalanine closes a CDR3 of 11 amino acids. Only the CDR3 DNA is retained, 33 bases long and in frame from the first base. General study outcomes and caveats: Expansion of candidate HPV-specific clones and E7-related TCR motifs was observed in the tumor microenvironment during treatment, whereas no such expansion was observed for non-HPV-specific T cells. In HPV16-positive patients, expansion of HPV-responsive T cells during chemoradiotherapy was found to be associated with improved recurrence-free survival. The functional definition of HPV-specific T cells came from only a couple of HPV16-positive patients, and the survival association was reported for HPV16-positive patients.

Rearrangement joined TRBV6-1 to TRBJ2-7; confidence is insufficient to name the D gene. The clonotype originates from a human donor with HPV-associated anogenital cancer. The biological material was taken from a patient who underwent chemoradiotherapy. The CDR3 here reads CASSEMYEQYF. The DNA sequence reads TGTGCCAGCAGTGAAATGTACGAGCAGTACTTC.